Described below is a single TCR beta chain sequence and its context. Its antigen is undetermined. This sample was taken from a study of T cell responses to AZD1222 COVID-19 vaccine. Findings and limits, study-wide: Repertoire sampling was restricted to post-peak T cell response timepoints.

TCRdb's copy holds only in-frame clones and misses some; the assay was immunoSEQ multiplex PCR. The table lists roughly 130,000 clones, under 95% of them singletons. V lost 2 bases to trimming and J lost 4 bases, with 12 bases between them. CDR3 length equals 15 residues. Germline CDR1 is LGHDT and CDR2 is YNNKEL (reference sequence). The specimen comprised peripheral blood, sampled 28 days after the second dose of the MenACWY control vaccine. This receptor was obtained from an adult who received the MenACWY meningococcal vaccine as a control. The chain is built from TRBV3-1 (or the pseudogene TRBV3-2) and TRBJ2-1; D is unclear. The CDR3 is CASSQMVDGYNEQFF. The CDR3 nucleotides are TGTGCCAGCAGCCAAATGGTCGACGGTTACAATGAGCAGTTCTTC.